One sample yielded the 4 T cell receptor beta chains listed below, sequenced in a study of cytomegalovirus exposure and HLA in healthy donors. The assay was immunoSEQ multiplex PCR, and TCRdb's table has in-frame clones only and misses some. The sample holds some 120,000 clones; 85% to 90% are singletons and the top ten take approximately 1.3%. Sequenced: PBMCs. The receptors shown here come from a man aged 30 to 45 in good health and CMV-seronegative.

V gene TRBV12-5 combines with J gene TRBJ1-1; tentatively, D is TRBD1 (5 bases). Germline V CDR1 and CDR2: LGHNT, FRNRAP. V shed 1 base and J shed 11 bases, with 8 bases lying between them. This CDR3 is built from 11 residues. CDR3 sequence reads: CASGLDRFAFF. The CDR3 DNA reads TGTGCTAGTGGTTTGGACAGGTTTGCTTTCTTT.

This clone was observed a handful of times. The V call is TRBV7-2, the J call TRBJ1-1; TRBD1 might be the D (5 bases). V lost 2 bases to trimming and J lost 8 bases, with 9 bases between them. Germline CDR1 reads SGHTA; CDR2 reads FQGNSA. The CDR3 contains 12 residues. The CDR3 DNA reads TGTGCCAGCAGCTTACAGGGCCCCGAAGCTTTCTTT. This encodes CASSLQGPEAFF.

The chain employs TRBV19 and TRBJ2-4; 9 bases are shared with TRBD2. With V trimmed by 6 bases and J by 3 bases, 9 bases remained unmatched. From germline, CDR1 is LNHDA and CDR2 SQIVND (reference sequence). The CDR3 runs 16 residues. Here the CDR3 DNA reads TGTGCCAGTAGGTTGAGAGCGGGAGGACTCAAAAACATTCAGTACTTC. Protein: CASRLRAGGLKNIQYF.

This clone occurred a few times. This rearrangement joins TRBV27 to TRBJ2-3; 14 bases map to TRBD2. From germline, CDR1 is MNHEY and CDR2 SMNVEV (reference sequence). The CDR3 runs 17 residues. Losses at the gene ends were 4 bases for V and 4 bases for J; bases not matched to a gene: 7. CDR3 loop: CASSSGTSGSRSDTQYF. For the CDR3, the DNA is TGTGCCAGCAGTTCGGGGACTAGCGGGAGTCGGTCAGATACGCAGTATTTT.